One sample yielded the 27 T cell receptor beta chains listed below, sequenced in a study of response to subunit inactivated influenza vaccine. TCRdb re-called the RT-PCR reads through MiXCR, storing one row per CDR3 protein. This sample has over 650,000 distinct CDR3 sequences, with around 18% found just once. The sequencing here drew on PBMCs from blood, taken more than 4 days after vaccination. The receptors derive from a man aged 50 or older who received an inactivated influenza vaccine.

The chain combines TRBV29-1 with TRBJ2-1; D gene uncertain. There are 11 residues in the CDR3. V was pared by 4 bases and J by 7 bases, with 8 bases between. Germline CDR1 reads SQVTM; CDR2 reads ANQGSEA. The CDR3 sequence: CSVVTGNEQFF. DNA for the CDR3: TGCAGCGTTGTCACTGGAAATGAGCAGTTCTTC.

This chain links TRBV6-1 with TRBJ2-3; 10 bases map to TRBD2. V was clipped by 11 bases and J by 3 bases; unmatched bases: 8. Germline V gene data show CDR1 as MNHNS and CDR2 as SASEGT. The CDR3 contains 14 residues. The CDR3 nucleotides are TGTGCCGGTCGAGCGGGGGGGCCTACAGATACGCAGTATTTT. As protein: CAGRAGGPTDTQYF.

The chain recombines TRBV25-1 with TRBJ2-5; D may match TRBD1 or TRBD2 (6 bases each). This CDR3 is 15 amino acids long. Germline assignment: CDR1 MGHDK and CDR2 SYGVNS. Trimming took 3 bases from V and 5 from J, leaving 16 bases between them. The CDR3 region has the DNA TGTGCCAGCAGTGATGGGGGGCGGTGGCTGGAGACCCAGTACTTC. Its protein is CASSDGGRWLETQYF. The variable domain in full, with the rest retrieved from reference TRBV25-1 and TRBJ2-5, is EADIYQTPRYLVIGTGKKITLECSQTMGHDKMYWYQQDPGMELHLIHYSYGVNSTEKGDLSSESTVSRIRTEHFPLTLESARPSHTSQYLCASSDGGRWLETQYFGPGTRLLVL.

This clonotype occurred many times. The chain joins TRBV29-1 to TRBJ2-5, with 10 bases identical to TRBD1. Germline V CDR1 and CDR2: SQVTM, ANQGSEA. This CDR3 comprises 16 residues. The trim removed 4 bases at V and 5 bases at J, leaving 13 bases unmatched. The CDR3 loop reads CSVGFRGQGSRETQYF. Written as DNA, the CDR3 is TGCAGCGTTGGCTTTAGGGGACAGGGGTCGCGGGAGACCCAGTACTTC.

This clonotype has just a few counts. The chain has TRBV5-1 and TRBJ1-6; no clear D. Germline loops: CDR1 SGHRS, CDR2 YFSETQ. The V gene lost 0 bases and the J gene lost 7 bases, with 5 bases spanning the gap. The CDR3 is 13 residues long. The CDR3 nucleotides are TGCGCCAGCAGCTTGGCCTCAAATTCACCCCTCCACTTT. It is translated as CASSLASNSPLHF.

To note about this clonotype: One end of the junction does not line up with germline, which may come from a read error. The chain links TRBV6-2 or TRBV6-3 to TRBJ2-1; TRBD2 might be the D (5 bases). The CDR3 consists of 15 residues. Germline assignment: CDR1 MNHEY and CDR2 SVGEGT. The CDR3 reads CASRPVEARNNEQLF. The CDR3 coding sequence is TGTGCCAGCAGACCTGTGGAGGCCAGAAACAATGAGCAGCTCTTC.

The CDR3 loop reads CASSYVALLDGQFF. As DNA, the CDR3 is TGTGCCAGCAGTTACGTTGCCCTTCTCGATGGACAGTTCTTC. The chain uses TRBV6-2 or TRBV6-3 and TRBJ2-1; D call uncertain. This CDR3 has 14 residues. The ends were cut back, 2 bases at V and 13 bases at J, with 18 bases in the middle. CDR1 MNHEY and CDR2 SVGEGT come from the germline V gene.

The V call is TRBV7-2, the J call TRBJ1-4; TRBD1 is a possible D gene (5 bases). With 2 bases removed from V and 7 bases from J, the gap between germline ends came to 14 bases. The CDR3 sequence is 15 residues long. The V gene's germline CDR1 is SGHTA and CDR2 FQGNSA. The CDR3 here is CASSLQGPGAEKLFF. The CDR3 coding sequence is TGTGCCAGCAGCTTACAGGGTCCGGGTGCTGAAAAACTGTTTTTT.

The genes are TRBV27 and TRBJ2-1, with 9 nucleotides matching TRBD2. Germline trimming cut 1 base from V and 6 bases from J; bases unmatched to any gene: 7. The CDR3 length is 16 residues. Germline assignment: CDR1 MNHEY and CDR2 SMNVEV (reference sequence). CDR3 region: CASSLLGSGRFNEQFF. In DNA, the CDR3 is TGTGCCAGCAGTTTATTAGGTAGCGGGAGATTCAATGAGCAGTTCTTC.

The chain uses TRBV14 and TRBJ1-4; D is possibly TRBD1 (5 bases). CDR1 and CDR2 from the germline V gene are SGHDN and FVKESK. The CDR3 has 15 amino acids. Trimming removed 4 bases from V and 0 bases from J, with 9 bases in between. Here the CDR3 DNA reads TGTGCCAGCAGCCCTAGACAGTCAACTAATGAAAAACTGTTTTTT. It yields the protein CASSPRQSTNEKLFF.

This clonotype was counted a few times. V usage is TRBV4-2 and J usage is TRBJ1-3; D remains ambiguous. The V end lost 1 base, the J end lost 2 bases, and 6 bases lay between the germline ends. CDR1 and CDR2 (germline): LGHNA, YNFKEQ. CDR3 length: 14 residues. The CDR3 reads CASSQGVAGNTIYF. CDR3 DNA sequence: TGTGCCAGCAGCCAAGGGGTGGCTGGAAACACCATATATTTT.

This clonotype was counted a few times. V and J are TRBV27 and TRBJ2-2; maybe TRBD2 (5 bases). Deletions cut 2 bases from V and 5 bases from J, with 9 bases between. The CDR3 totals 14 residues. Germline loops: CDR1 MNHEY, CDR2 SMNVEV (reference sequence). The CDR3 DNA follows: TGTGCCAGCAGTTTAAATATAGCGACCGGGGAGCTGTTTTTT. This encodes CASSLNIATGELFF.

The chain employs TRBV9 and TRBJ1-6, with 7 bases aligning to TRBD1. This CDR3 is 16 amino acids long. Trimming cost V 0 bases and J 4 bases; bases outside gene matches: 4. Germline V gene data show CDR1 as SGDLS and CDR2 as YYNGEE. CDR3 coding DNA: TGTGCCAGCAGCGTAGGACAGGGACCTTATAATTCACCCCTCCACTTT. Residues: CASSVGQGPYNSPLHF.

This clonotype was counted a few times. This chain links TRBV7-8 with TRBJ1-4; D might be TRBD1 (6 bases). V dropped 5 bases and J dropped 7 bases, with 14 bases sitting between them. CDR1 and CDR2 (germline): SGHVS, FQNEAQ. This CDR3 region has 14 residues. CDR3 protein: CASSQQGGIEKLFF. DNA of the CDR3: TGTGCCAGCAGCCAACAGGGAGGGATTGAAAAACTGTTTTTT.

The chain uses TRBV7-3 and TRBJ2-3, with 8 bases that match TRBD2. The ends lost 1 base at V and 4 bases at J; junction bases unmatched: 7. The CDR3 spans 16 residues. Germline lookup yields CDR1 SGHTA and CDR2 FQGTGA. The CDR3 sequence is CASSLNSGDLPDTQYF. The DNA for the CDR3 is TGTGCCAGCAGCTTAAATAGCGGGGACCTGCCAGATACGCAGTATTTT.

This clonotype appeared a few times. The CDR3 sequence is CASILPPDTEAFF. The CDR3 bases are TGTGCCAGCATCCTGCCCCCGGACACTGAAGCTTTCTTT. V and J are TRBV7-9 and TRBJ1-1; D unresolved. Germline CDR1 reads SEHNR; CDR2 reads FQNEAQ (reference sequence). The CDR3 spans 13 residues. With 7 bases removed from V and 3 bases from J, the gap between germline ends came to 12 bases.

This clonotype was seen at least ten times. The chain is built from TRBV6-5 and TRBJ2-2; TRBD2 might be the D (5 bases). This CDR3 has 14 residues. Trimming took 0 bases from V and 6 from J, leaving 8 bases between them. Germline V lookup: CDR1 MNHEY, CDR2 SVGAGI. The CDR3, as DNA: TGTGCCAGCAGTTACTCGATGGAGGCCGGGGAGCTGTTTTTT. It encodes CASSYSMEAGELFF.

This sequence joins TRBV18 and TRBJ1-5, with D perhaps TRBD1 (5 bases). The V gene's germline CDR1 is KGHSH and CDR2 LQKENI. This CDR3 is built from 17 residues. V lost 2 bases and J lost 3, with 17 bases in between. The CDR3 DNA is TGTGCCAGCTCACCATTCGAGGTTGGGGCGATCAATCAGCCCCAGCATTTT. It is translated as CASSPFEVGAINQPQHF.

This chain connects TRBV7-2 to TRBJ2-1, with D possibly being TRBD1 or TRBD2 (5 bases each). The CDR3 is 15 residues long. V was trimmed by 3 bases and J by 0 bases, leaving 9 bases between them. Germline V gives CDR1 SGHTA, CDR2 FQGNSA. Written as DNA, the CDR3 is TGTGCCAGCAGCTTCGTGGGGGACTCCTACAATGAGCAGTTCTTC. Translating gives CASSFVGDSYNEQFF. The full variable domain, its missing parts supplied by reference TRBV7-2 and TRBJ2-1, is GAGVSQSPSNKVTEKGKDVELRCDPISGHTALYWYRQSLGQGLEFLIYFQGNSAPDKSGLPSDRFSAERTGGSVSTLTIQRTQQEDSAVYLCASSFVGDSYNEQFFGPGTRLTVL.

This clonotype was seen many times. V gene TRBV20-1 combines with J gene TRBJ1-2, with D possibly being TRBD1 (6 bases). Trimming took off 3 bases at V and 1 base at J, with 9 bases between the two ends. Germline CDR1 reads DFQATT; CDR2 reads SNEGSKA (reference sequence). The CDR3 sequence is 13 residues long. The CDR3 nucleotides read TGCAGTGCTAGGGGGGGCCTTAACTATGGCTACACCTTC. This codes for CSARGGLNYGYTF.

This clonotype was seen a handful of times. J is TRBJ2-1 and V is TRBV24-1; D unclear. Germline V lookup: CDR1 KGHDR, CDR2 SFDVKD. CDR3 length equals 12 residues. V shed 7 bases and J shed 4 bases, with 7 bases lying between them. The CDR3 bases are TGTGCCACCAGGGACGGTTACAATGAGCAGTTCTTC. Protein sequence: CATRDGYNEQFF.

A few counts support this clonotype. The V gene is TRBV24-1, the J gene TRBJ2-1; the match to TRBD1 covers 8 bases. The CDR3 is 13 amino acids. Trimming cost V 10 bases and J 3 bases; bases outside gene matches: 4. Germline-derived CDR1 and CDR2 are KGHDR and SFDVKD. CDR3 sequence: CATQGGYYNEQFF. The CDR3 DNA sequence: TGTGCCACACAGGGGGGATACTACAATGAGCAGTTCTTC.

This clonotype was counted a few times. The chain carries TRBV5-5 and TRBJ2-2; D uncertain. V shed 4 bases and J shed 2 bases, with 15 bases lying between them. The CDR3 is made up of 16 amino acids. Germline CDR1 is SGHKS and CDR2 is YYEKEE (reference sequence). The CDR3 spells CASSIQWAANTGELFF. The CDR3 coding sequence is TGTGCCAGCAGCATCCAGTGGGCAGCCAACACCGGGGAGCTGTTTTTT.

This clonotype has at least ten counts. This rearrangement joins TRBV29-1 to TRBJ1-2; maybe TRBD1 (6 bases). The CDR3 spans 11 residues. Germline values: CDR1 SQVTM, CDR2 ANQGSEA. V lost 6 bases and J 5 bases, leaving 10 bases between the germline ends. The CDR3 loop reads CSVPGEYGYTF. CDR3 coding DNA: TGCAGCGTCCCAGGGGAGTATGGCTACACCTTC.

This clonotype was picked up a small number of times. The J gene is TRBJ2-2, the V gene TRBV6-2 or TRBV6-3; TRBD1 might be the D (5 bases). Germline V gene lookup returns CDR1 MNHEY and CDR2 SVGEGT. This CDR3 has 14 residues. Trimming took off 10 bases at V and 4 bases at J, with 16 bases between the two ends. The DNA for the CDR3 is TGTGCCACAGGGTGGGCTCAGCGCACCGGGGAGCTGTTTTTT. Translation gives CATGWAQRTGELFF.

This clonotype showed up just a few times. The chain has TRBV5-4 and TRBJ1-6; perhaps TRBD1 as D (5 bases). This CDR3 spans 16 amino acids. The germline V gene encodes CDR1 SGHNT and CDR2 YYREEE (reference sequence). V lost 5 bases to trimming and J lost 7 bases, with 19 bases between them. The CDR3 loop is CASSLEGRTENSPLHF. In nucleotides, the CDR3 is TGTGCCAGCAGTCTCGAGGGGCGGACGGAGAATTCACCCCTCCACTTT.

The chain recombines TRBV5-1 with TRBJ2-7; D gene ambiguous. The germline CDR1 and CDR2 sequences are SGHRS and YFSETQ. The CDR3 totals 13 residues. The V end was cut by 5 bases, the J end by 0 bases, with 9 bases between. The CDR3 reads CASSFSDSYEQYF. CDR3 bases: TGCGCCAGCAGTTTCTCGGACTCCTACGAGCAGTACTTC.